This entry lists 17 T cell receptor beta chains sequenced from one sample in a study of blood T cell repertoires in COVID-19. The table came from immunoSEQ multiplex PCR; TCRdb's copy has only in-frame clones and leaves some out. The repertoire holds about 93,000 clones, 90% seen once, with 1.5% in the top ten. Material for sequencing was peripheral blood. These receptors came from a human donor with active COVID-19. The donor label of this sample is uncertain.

The CDR3 loop is CASSIQGSPEAFF. DNA for the CDR3: TGTGCCAGCAGCATTCAGGGAAGCCCAGAAGCTTTCTTT. The rearrangement links TRBV5-5 to TRBJ1-1; the D gene is possibly TRBD1 (5 bases). The germline V and J ends were trimmed by 4 bases and 8 bases, with 15 bases remaining between them. The V gene's germline CDR1 is SGHKS and CDR2 YYEKEE (reference sequence). The CDR3 contains 13 residues.

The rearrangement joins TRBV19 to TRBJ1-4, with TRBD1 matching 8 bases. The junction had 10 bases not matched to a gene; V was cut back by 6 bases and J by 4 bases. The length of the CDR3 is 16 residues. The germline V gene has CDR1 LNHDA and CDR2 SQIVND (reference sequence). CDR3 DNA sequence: TGTGCCAGTAGATCCCAACCGGGACAGGTTAATGAAAAACTGTTTTTT. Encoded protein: CASRSQPGQVNEKLFF.

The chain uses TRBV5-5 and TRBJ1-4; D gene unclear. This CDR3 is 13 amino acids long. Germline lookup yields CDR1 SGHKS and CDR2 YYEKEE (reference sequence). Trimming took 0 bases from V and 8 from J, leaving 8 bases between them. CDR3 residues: CASSLGGLEKLFF. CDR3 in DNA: TGTGCCAGCAGCTTGGGAGGGTTGGAAAAACTGTTTTTT.

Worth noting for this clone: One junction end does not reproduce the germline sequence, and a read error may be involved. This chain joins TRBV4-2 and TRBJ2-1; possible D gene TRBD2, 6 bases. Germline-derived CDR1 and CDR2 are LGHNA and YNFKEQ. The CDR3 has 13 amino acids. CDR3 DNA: TGTGCCAGCAGACAAGTAGGAGGGAATGAGCAGTTCTTC. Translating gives CASRQVGGNEQFF.

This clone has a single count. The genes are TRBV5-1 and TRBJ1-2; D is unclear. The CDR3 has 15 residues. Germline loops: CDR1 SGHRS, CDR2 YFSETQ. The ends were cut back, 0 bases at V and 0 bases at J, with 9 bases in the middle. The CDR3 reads CASSLAGPPNYGYTF. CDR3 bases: TGCGCCAGCAGCTTGGCAGGTCCCCCTAACTATGGCTACACCTTC.

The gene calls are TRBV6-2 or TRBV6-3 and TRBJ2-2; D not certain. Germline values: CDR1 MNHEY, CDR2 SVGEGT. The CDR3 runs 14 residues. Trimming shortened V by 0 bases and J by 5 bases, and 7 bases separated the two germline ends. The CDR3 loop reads CASSYSFQTGELFF. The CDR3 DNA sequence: TGTGCCAGCAGTTACTCGTTCCAGACCGGGGAGCTGTTTTTT.

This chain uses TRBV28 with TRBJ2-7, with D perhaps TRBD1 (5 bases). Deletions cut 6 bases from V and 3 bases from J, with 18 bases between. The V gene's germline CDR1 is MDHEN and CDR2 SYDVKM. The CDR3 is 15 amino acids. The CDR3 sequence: CASRPQDRPVYEQYF. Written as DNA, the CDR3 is TGTGCCAGCAGACCACAGGACCGGCCCGTCTACGAGCAGTACTTC.

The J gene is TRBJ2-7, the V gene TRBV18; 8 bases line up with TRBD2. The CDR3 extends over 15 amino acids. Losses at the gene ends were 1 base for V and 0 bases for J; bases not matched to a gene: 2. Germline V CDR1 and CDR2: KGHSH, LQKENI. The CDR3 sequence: CASSPQRGTSYEQYF. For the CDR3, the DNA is TGTGCCAGCTCACCACAGCGGGGGACCTCCTACGAGCAGTACTTC.

CDR3 nucleotides: TGTGCCAGCAGATCGGAGTCGGCCCAGTACTTC. Its translation is CASRSESAQYF. The gene calls are TRBV28 and TRBJ2-5, with D unresolved. V lost 6 bases, J lost 9 bases, and 11 bases lay in between. The CDR3 is made up of 11 amino acids. Germline CDR1 is MDHEN and CDR2 is SYDVKM.

The CDR3: CASSTLLAGDTQYF. Here the CDR3 DNA reads TGTGCCAGTAGTACTTTATTAGCGGGAGATACGCAGTATTTT. The chain has TRBV19 and TRBJ2-3; 7 nucleotides match TRBD2. This CDR3 is built from 14 residues. Germline V CDR1 and CDR2: LNHDA, SQIVND (reference sequence). Unmatched junction bases numbered 6, after V lost 4 bases and J lost 5 bases.

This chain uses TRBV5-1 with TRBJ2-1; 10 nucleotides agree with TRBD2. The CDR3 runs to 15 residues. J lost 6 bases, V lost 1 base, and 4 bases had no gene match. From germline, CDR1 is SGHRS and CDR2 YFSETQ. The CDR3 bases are TGCGCCAGCAGCTTGTCCAGCGGGGGGGTCAATGAGCAGTTCTTC. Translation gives CASSLSSGGVNEQFF. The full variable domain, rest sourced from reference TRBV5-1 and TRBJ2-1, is KAGVTQTPRYLIKTRGQQVTLSCSPISGHRSVSWYQQTPGQGLQFLFEYFSETQRNKGNFPGRFSGRQFSNSRSEMNVSTLELGDSALYLCASSLSSGGVNEQFFGPGTRLTVL.

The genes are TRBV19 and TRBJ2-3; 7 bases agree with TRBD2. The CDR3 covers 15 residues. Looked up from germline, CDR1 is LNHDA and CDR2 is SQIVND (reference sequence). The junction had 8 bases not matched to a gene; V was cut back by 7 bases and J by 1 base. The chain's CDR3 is CASTLRGVGTDTQYF. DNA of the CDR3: TGTGCCAGTACCCTACGGGGGGTAGGCACAGATACGCAGTATTTT.

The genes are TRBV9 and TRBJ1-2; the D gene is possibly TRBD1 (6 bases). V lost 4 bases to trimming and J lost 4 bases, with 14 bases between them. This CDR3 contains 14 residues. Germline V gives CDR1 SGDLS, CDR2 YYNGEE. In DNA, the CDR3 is TGTGCCAGCAGCCCCCGGACAGACCCCTATGGCTACACCTTC. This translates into CASSPRTDPYGYTF.

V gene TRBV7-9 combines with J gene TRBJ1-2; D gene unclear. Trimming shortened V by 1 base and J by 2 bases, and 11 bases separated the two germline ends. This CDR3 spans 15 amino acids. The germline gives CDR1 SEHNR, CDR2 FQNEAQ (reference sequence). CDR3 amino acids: CASSLGPTENYGYTF. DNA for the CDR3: TGTGCCAGCAGCTTAGGGCCGACGGAGAACTATGGCTACACCTTC.

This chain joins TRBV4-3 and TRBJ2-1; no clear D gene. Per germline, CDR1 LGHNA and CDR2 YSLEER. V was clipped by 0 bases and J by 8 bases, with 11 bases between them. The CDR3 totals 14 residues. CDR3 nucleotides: TGCGCCAGCAGCCAAGATCTTAAAAGCTATGAGCAGTTCTTC. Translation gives CASSQDLKSYEQFF.

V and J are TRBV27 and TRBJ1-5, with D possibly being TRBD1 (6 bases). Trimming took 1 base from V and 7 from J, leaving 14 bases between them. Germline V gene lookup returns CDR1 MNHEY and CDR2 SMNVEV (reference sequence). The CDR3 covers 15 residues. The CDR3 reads CASSLYRVEGQPQHF. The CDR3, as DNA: TGTGCCAGCAGTTTATACAGGGTGGAAGGGCAGCCCCAGCATTTT.

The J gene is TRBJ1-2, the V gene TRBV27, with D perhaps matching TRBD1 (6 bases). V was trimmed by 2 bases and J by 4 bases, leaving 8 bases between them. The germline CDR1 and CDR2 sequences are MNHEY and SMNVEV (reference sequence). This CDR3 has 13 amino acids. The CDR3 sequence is CASSLGGFYGYTF. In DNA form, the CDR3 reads TGTGCCAGCAGTTTAGGGGGCTTCTATGGCTACACCTTC.